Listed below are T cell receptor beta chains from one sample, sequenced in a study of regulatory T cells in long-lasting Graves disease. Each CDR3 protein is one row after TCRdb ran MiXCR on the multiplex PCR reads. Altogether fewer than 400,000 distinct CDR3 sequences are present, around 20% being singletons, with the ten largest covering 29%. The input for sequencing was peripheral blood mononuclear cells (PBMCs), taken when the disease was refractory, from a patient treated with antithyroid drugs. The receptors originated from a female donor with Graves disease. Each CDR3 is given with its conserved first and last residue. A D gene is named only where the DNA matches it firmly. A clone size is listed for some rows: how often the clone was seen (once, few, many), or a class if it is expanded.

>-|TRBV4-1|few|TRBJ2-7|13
TGCGCCAGCGGAGACAGGAGCTCCTACGAGCAGTACTTC
CASGDRSSYEQYF
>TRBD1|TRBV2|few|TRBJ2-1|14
TGTGCCAGCAGTAGACAGGGCCCCTACAATGAGCAGTTCTTC
CASSRQGPYNEQFF
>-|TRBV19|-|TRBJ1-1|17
TGTGCCAGTAGTATGGAGTTCAGAACTCTCTTGAACACTGAAGCTTTCTTT
CASSMEFRTLLNTEAFF
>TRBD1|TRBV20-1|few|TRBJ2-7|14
TGCAGTGCTGGGACAGGGGGCCCCGTCTACGAGCAGTACTTC
CSAGTGGPVYEQYF
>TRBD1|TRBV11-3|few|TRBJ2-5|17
TGTGCCAGCAGCTCCATATGGGACAGGAGTATTCAAGAGACCCAGTACTTC
CASSSIWDRSIQETQYF
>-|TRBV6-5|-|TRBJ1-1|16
TGTGCCAGCAGTTTTAGACAAACCCGGGGAGGCACTGAAGCTTTCTTT
CASSFRQTRGGTEAFF
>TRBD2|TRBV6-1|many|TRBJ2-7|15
TGTGCCAGCAGTGAATACGGCGGGAGCTCCTACGAGCAGTACTTC
CASSEYGGSSYEQYF
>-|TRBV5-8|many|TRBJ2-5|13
TGTGCCAGCAGCTTCAGAAACCAAGAGACCCAGTACTTC
CASSFRNQETQYF
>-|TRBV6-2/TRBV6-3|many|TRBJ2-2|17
TGTGCCAGCAGTTACCTACCCCCTAGTGCCCTTGCCGGGGAGCTGTTTTTT
CASSYLPPSALAGELFF
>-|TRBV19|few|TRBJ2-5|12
TGTGCCAGTAGTATCGCCAACGGGCCCCAGTACTTC
CASSIANGPQYF
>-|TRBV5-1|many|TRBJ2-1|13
TGCGCCAGCAGCTTGGCCGGCCATAATGAGCAGTTCTTC
CASSLAGHNEQFF
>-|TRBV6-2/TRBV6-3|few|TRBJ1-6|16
TGTGCCAGCAGTTATCGGGGGAGCTCCTATAATTCACCCCTCCACTTT
CASSYRGSSYNSPLHF
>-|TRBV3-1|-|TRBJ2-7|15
TGTGCCAGCAGCCGCCGCTCGATCAAAGGGGGGGAGCAGTACTTC
CASSRRSIKGGEQYF
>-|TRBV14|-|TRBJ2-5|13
TGTGCCAGCAGCCGGAACTACGCCTTGGCCCAGTACTTC
CASSRNYALAQYF
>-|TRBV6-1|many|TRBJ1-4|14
TGTGCCAGCAGTGAAGGGGCTGGGAATGAAAAACTGTTTTTT
CASSEGAGNEKLFF
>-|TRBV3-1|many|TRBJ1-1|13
TGTGCCAGCAGCCACGAGATAGGCACTGAAGCTTTCTTT
CASSHEIGTEAFF
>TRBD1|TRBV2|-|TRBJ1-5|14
TGTGCCAGCAGTTTGGACAGGGGCAATCAGCCCGAGCATTTT
CASSLDRGNQPEHF
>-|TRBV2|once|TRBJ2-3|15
TGTGCCAGCAGTGTTGACCAGGCGAGCACAGATACGCAGTATTTT
CASSVDQASTDTQYF
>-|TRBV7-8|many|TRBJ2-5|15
TGTGCCAGCAGCTTAGCGCGTGAGAGCCAAGAGACCCAGTACTTC
CASSLARESQETQYF
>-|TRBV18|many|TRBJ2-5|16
TGTGCCAGCTCACCACGGCGGCAAGGCCTTCAAGAGACCCAGTACTTC
CASSPRRQGLQETQYF
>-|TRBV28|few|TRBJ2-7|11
TGTGCCAGCTCTTGGGGCCCGGAGCAGTACTTC
CASSWGPEQYF
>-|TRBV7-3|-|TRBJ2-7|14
TGTGCCAGCAGCTCGCATCAGAGGGCCTACGAGCAGTACTTC
CASSSHQRAYEQYF
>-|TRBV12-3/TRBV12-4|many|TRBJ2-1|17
TGTGCCAGCAGGGCCCTTGGGCGGACCAGCTCCTACAATGAGCAGTTCTTC
CASRALGRTSSYNEQFF
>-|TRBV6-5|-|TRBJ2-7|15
TGTGCCAGCAGTTCCCTGGGAGTCCCCCCCTACGAGCAGTACTTC
CASSSLGVPPYEQYF
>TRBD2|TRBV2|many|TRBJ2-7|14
TGTGCCAGCAGGCCTTCAAGACTAGCTCTCGAGCAGTACTTC
CASRPSRLALEQYF
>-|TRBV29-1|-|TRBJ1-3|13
TGCAGCGCCCAAGAGGGCTCTGGAAACACCATATATTTT
CSAQEGSGNTIYF
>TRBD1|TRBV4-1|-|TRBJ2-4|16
TGCGCCAGCAGCCTCTCCGGGGGACAGGGGGAAAGCATTCAGTACTTC
CASSLSGGQGESIQYF
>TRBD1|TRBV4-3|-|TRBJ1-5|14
TGCGCCAGCAGCCAGGGGACAGGGGTCCAGCCCCAGCATTTT
CASSQGTGVQPQHF
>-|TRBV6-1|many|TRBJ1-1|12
TGTGCCACCGGACAGCTGAACACTGAAGCTTTCTTT
CATGQLNTEAFF
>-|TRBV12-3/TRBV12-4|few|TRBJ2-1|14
TGTGCCAGCAGTTTAACCAGGAAGTACAATGAGCAGTTCTTC
CASSLTRKYNEQFF
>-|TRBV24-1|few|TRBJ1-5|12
TGTGCCACCAGTGACTTCGGTCAGCCCCAGCATTTT
CATSDFGQPQHF
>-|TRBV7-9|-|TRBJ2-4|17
TGTGCCAGCAGCCCCTCGGCGGACCTCTTTGCCAAAAACATTCAGTACTTC
CASSPSADLFAKNIQYF
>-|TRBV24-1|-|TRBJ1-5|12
TGTGCCGCCAGTGACCCCGATCAGCCCCAGCATTTT
CAASDPDQPQHF
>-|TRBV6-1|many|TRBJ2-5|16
TGTGCCAGCAGCCCCACCTCGGCCTGGGTCGTGGAGACCCAGTACTTC
CASSPTSAWVVETQYF
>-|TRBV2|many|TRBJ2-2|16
TGTGCCAGAAGAGGGTGGGGAAGAGCGAACACCGGGGAGCTGTTTTTT
CARRGWGRANTGELFF
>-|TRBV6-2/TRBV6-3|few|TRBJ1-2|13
TGTGCCAGCACCGCAGCAGCTAACTATGGCTACACCTTC
CASTAAANYGYTF
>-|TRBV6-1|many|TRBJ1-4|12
TGTGCCAGCAGTGAGGCGGGCAGAGGACTGTTTTTT
CASSEAGRGLFF
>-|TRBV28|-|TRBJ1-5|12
TGTGCCAGCGAGCAGGGCAATCGACCCCAGCATTTT
CASEQGNRPQHF
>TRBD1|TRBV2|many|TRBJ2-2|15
TGTGCCAGCAGTGAAGTGGGACAGGACACCGGGGAGCTGTTTTTT
CASSEVGQDTGELFF
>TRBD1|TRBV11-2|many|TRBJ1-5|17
TGTGCCAGCAGCTTAGCGGGAAGACAGGGGAGCAATCAGCCCCAGCATTTT
CASSLAGRQGSNQPQHF
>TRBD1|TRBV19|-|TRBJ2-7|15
TGTGCCAGTAAACCCTACGGGGACAGGGGGCGAGAGCAGTACTTC
CASKPYGDRGREQYF
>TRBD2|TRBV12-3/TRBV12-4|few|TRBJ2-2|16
TGTGCCAGCAGGGGCTCAGCGGGGGCGAACACCGGGGAGCTGTTTTTT
CASRGSAGANTGELFF
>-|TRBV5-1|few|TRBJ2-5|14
TGCGCCAGCAGCTTTAAACAGATCCAAGAGACCCAGTACTTC
CASSFKQIQETQYF
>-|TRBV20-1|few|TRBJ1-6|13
TGCAGTGCTAGATGGTCCGGGAGTTCACCCCTCCACTTT
CSARWSGSSPLHF
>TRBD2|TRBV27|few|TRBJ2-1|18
TGTGCCAGCAGTTTATTATCGGTCGGCGGGAGATCCTACAATGAGCAGTTCTTC
CASSLLSVGGRSYNEQFF
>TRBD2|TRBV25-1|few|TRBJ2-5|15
TGTGCCAGCAGTGAATCACTAGCGGGAACGGAGACCCAGTACTTC
CASSESLAGTETQYF
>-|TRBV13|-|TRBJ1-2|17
TGTGCCAGCAGCTTAGAGGGACAACGACGAATAAACTATGGCTACACCTTC
CASSLEGQRRINYGYTF
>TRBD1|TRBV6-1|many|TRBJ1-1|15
TGTGCCAGCAGCTCCCCCAGGGACAGACGCACTGAAGCTTTCTTT
CASSSPRDRRTEAFF
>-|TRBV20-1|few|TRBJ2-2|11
TGCAGTGCTAGTAGACCCGGGGAGCTGTTTTTT
CSASRPGELFF
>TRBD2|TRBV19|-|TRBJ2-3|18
TGTGCCAGTAGTTTGGTAGCGGGAGGGCCTGCCGGCACAGATACGCAGTATTTT
CASSLVAGGPAGTDTQYF
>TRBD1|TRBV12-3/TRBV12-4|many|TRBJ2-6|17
TGTGCCAGCAGCACGGGACAGGGTATCTCTGGGGCCAACGTCCTGACTTTC
CASSTGQGISGANVLTF
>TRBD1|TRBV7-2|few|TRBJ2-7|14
TGTGCCAGCAGCCCGGACAGGTGGGCCTACGAGCAGTACTTC
CASSPDRWAYEQYF